The 9 T cell receptor beta chains given below trace back to one sample, sequenced in a study of blood T cell repertoires in COVID-19. Some clones are missing from TCRdb's copy, which holds only in-frame ones; the method was immunoSEQ multiplex PCR. The sample has about 180,000 clones; 86% are singletons. The source material was PBMCs or T cells enriched from blood (not recorded which). The receptors originated from a woman in her twenties or thirties who had recovered from COVID-19.

The gene calls are TRBV7-2 and TRBJ2-2, with 7 bases aligning to TRBD1. Losses at the gene ends were 2 bases for V and 7 bases for J; bases not matched to a gene: 10. The CDR3 has 16 residues. Germline CDR1 is SGHTA and CDR2 is FQGNSA. The CDR3 protein is CASSLTAVQGNGELFF. Here the CDR3 DNA reads TGTGCCAGCAGCTTAACCGCAGTACAGGGGAACGGGGAGCTGTTTTTT.

V gene TRBV6-5 combines with J gene TRBJ2-1; TRBD2 might be the D (6 bases). The CDR3 covers 14 residues. Trimming shortened V by 2 bases and J by 5 bases, and 10 bases separated the two germline ends. CDR1 is MNHEY, CDR2 SVGAGI, per germline. This CDR3 is CASSYKGLDNEQFF. In DNA form, the CDR3 reads TGTGCCAGCAGTTACAAGGGACTTGACAATGAGCAGTTCTTC.

V usage is TRBV2 and J usage is TRBJ1-2, with a tentative D call TRBD1 (6 bases). The CDR3 spans 14 residues. The germline V gene has CDR1 SNHLY and CDR2 FYNNEI. V was trimmed by 4 bases and J by 6 bases, leaving 15 bases between them. In DNA form, the CDR3 reads TGTGCCAGCAGTGTACTAGGGGGTCTGAATGGCTACACCTTC. Protein sequence: CASSVLGGLNGYTF.

The chain has TRBV5-1 and TRBJ2-5, with D perhaps TRBD1 (5 bases). Trimming removed 0 bases from V and 2 bases from J, with 11 bases in between. The CDR3 is made up of 15 amino acids. Germline CDR1 and CDR2: SGHRS and YFSETQ. The CDR3: CASSLAQDPQETQYF. The CDR3 DNA reads TGCGCCAGCAGCTTGGCACAGGACCCACAAGAGACCCAGTACTTC.

This chain links TRBV20-1 with TRBJ2-7; TRBD1 aligns across 7 bases. Trimming took 3 bases from V and 6 from J; bases not matched to a gene: 14. This CDR3 region has 15 residues. Looked up from germline, CDR1 is DFQATT and CDR2 is SNEGSKA (reference sequence). The CDR3 loop is CSASEIGRGLSEQYF. CDR3 coding DNA: TGCAGTGCTAGTGAGATAGGAAGGGGGCTAAGCGAGCAGTACTTC.

The V call is TRBV18, the J call TRBJ2-3; 7 bases fit TRBD2. The CDR3 runs 16 residues. With 6 bases clipped from V and 0 bases from J, the junction kept 9 bases outside the gene matches. Germline CDR1 reads KGHSH; CDR2 reads LQKENI. The CDR3: CASSAGGSGSTDTQYF. The CDR3 region has the DNA TGTGCCAGCTCCGCTGGCGGGAGTGGTAGCACAGATACGCAGTATTTT. The full variable domain, its missing parts supplied by reference TRBV18 and TRBJ2-3, is NAGVMQNPRHLVRRRGQEARLRCSPMKGHSHVYWYRQLPEEGLKFMVYLQKENIIDESGMPKERFSAEFPKEGPSILRIQQVVRGDSAAYFCASSAGGSGSTDTQYFGPGTRLTVL.

The rearrangement uses TRBV27 and TRBJ2-2, with 8 bases lining up with TRBD2. Germline assignment: CDR1 MNHEY and CDR2 SMNVEV (reference sequence). The CDR3 totals 14 residues. J gave up 1 base and V 7 bases, and 2 bases lay outside the gene matches. The CDR3 sequence: CASKTSGNTGELFF. The CDR3 DNA is TGTGCCAGCAAAACTAGCGGGAACACCGGGGAGCTGTTTTTT.

The chain uses TRBV15 and TRBJ2-3, with D unresolved. This CDR3 contains 13 residues. Germline V gives CDR1 LNHNV, CDR2 YYDKDF (reference sequence). The ends were cut back, 4 bases at V and 4 bases at J, with 9 bases in the middle. Here the CDR3 DNA reads TGTGCCACCAGCACAGTCTCCCCAGATACGCAGTATTTT. This codes for CATSTVSPDTQYF.

CDR3 region: CASSSNRDTYEQYF. For the CDR3, the DNA is TGTGCCAGCAGTTCAAACCGGGACACCTACGAGCAGTACTTC. The chain employs TRBV28 and TRBJ2-7; the D gene is possibly TRBD1 (6 bases). Germline V gene data show CDR1 as MDHEN and CDR2 as SYDVKM. The V gene lost 4 bases and the J gene lost 2 bases, with 12 bases spanning the gap. This CDR3 is 14 amino acids long.